What follows is one T cell receptor beta chain and its context. The record originates from a study of glioma-infiltrating T cells. About the research overall: Low-grade gliomas were grade II; glioblastomas were grade IV at initial diagnosis.

Amplification of TCR alpha and beta CDR3 regions from RNA used iRepertoire nested multiplex PCR. In TCRdb, the multiplex PCR reads were re-called with MiXCR into one record per CDR3 protein. The sample lists approximately 400,000 distinct CDR3 sequences, roughly two fifths occurring once. The germline gives CDR1 LGHNA, CDR2 YSLEER. V shed 1 base, J shed 6 bases, and the junction held 6 bases outside the gene matches. The CDR3 contains 14 residues. This chain connects TRBV4-3 to TRBJ2-7, with 7 bases matching TRBD1. Sequencing was done on a sample of glioma tissue, nonneoplastic brain tissue, or PBMCs (not recorded which). This TCR was sampled from a human donor with low-grade glioma or glioblastoma, undergoing nonglioma brain surgery, or in good health (not recorded which). CDR3 in DNA: TGCGCCAGCAGCCAAGGACAGGGATATGGCGAGCAGTACTTC. Translated: CASSQGQGYGEQYF.